This TCR beta chain appears in the sequencing data of a study of identifying expanded T cells in peripheral blood. Overall study results and limits: Differentially abundant clones: about 1.2 between replicates, 16.4 at roughly 13 days, less than 25 at four. Two-week clone count variance significantly increased as total template count grew.

As for this clone: Its specificity is unknown.

Libraries were prepared by immunoSEQ multiplex PCR; TCRdb keeps only in-frame clonotypes and omits some of them. Here the sample spans about 58,000 clones, about 83% being singletons. Sequencing used blood. The TCR was taken from a person aged 18-69 years in good health.

In DNA, the CDR3 is TGTGCCAGCAGAGCGTACAGCGGGGAGCTGTTTTTT. Translated: CASRAYSGELFF. The rearrangement links TRBV25-1 to TRBJ2-2; D remains ambiguous. CDR3 length: 12 residues. With 6 bases removed from V and 7 bases from J, the gap between germline ends came to 9 bases. Per germline, CDR1 MGHDK and CDR2 SYGVNS.